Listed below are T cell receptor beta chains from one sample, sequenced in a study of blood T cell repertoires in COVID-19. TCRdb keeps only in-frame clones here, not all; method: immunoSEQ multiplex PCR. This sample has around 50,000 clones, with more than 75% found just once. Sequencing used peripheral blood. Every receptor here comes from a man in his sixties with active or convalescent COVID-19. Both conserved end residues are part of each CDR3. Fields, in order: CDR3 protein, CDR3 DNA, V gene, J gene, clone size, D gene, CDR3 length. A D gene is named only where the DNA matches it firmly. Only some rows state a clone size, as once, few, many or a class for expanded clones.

cdr3_aa: CASSLGRRNSPLHF; cdr3_nt: TGTGCCAGCAGCCTGGGGAGAAGAAATTCACCCCTCCACTTT; v_call: TRBV3-1/TRBV3-2; j_call: TRBJ1-6; clone_size: NA; d_call: NA; cdr3_length: 14
cdr3_aa: CASSLVAGNYNEQFF; cdr3_nt: TGCGCCAGCAGCTTGGTTGCAGGGAATTACAATGAGCAGTTCTTC; v_call: TRBV5-1; j_call: TRBJ2-1; clone_size: once; d_call: NA; cdr3_length: 15
cdr3_aa: CASSQSGNQPQHF; cdr3_nt: TGTGCCAGCAGCCAATCAGGGAATCAGCCCCAGCATTTT; v_call: TRBV14; j_call: TRBJ1-5; clone_size: few; d_call: NA; cdr3_length: 13
cdr3_aa: CASSGQISGNTIYF; cdr3_nt: TGTGCCAGCAGCGGACAGATCTCTGGAAACACCATATATTTT; v_call: TRBV6-5; j_call: TRBJ1-3; clone_size: NA; d_call: NA; cdr3_length: 14
cdr3_aa: CASSVDVNGDIPYEQYF; cdr3_nt: TGCGCCAGCAGCGTAGACGTAAACGGGGACATCCCCTACGAGCAGTACTTC; v_call: TRBV5-1; j_call: TRBJ2-7; clone_size: NA; d_call: NA; cdr3_length: 17
cdr3_aa: CATSRGAGTSAYEQYF; cdr3_nt: TGTGCCACCAGCAGAGGGGCCGGGACTAGCGCCTACGAGCAGTACTTC; v_call: TRBV15; j_call: TRBJ2-7; clone_size: NA; d_call: TRBD2; cdr3_length: 16
cdr3_aa: CASSTQGNTEAFF; cdr3_nt: TGCGCCAGCAGCACTCAGGGGAACACTGAAGCTTTCTTT; v_call: TRBV5-1; j_call: TRBJ1-1; clone_size: NA; d_call: NA; cdr3_length: 13
cdr3_aa: CSVEQQVTSTDTQYF; cdr3_nt: TGCAGCGTTGAACAACAGGTGACTAGCACAGATACGCAGTATTTT; v_call: TRBV29-1; j_call: TRBJ2-3; clone_size: NA; d_call: NA; cdr3_length: 15
cdr3_aa: CSASRRGRQPQHF; cdr3_nt: TGCAGTGCTAGTCGCAGGGGGAGGCAGCCCCAGCATTTT; v_call: TRBV20-1; j_call: TRBJ1-5; clone_size: NA; d_call: TRBD1; cdr3_length: 13
cdr3_aa: CASHGWGDSGANVLTF; cdr3_nt: TGTGCCAGCCACGGGTGGGGGGACTCTGGGGCCAACGTCCTGACTTTC; v_call: TRBV19; j_call: TRBJ2-6; clone_size: NA; d_call: NA; cdr3_length: 16
cdr3_aa: CSARDRGQVAGELFF; cdr3_nt: TGCAGCGCCCGGGACAGGGGGCAGGTTGCCGGGGAGCTGTTTTTT; v_call: TRBV29-1; j_call: TRBJ2-2; clone_size: NA; d_call: TRBD1; cdr3_length: 15
cdr3_aa: CASSGEDSGGMGEKLFF; cdr3_nt: TGCGCCAGCAGCGGAGAAGATTCAGGGGGCATGGGAGAAAAACTGTTTTTT; v_call: TRBV5-1; j_call: TRBJ1-4; clone_size: few; d_call: TRBD1; cdr3_length: 17
cdr3_aa: CSASLQRGGSYNEQFF; cdr3_nt: TGCAGTGCTAGTCTACAGCGGGGGGGCTCCTACAATGAGCAGTTCTTC; v_call: TRBV20-1; j_call: TRBJ2-1; clone_size: once; d_call: TRBD2; cdr3_length: 16
cdr3_aa: CASSRGTSRLADTQYF; cdr3_nt: TGCGCCAGCAGCCGGGGGACTAGCAGATTGGCAGATACGCAGTATTTT; v_call: TRBV4-1; j_call: TRBJ2-3; clone_size: NA; d_call: TRBD2; cdr3_length: 16
cdr3_aa: CAAREQGNTEAFF; cdr3_nt: TGTGCCGCACGAGAACAGGGGAACACTGAAGCTTTCTTT; v_call: TRBV12-3/TRBV12-4; j_call: TRBJ1-1; clone_size: NA; d_call: NA; cdr3_length: 13
cdr3_aa: CAWSRGLGEETQYF; cdr3_nt: TGTGCCTGGAGCCGCGGACTAGGGGAAGAGACCCAGTACTTC; v_call: TRBV30; j_call: TRBJ2-5; clone_size: NA; d_call: TRBD2; cdr3_length: 14
cdr3_aa: CASSKGVGTSTDTQYF; cdr3_nt: TGCGCCAGCAGCAAAGGGGTAGGGACTAGCACAGATACGCAGTATTTT; v_call: TRBV4-1; j_call: TRBJ2-3; clone_size: NA; d_call: NA; cdr3_length: 16
cdr3_aa: CASSPPGQSSEAFF; cdr3_nt: TGTGCCAGCAGCCCCCCAGGACAGTCTTCTGAAGCTTTCTTT; v_call: TRBV7-2; j_call: TRBJ1-1; clone_size: NA; d_call: NA; cdr3_length: 14
cdr3_aa: CAWSQSWDSSNEQFF; cdr3_nt: TGTGCCTGGAGTCAGTCTTGGGACAGTAGTAATGAGCAGTTCTTC; v_call: TRBV30; j_call: TRBJ2-1; clone_size: NA; d_call: TRBD1; cdr3_length: 15
cdr3_aa: CASSFFETGDLGEQYF; cdr3_nt: TGTGCCAGCAGTTTTTTTGAGACAGGGGATCTGGGCGAGCAGTACTTC; v_call: TRBV28; j_call: TRBJ2-7; clone_size: NA; d_call: TRBD1; cdr3_length: 16
cdr3_aa: CASSFQQGNTDTQYF; cdr3_nt: TGTGCCAGCAGCTTTCAACAGGGGAACACAGATACGCAGTATTTT; v_call: TRBV5-4; j_call: TRBJ2-3; clone_size: NA; d_call: TRBD1; cdr3_length: 15
cdr3_aa: CAISESVVNYGYTF; cdr3_nt: TGTGCCATCAGTGAGTCTGTAGTAAACTATGGCTACACCTTC; v_call: TRBV10-3; j_call: TRBJ1-2; clone_size: few; d_call: NA; cdr3_length: 14
cdr3_aa: CASSLVGQKNTGELFF; cdr3_nt: TGCGCCAGCAGCTTGGTGGGACAAAAGAACACCGGGGAGCTGTTTTTT; v_call: TRBV5-1; j_call: TRBJ2-2; clone_size: once; d_call: NA; cdr3_length: 16
cdr3_aa: CASSLQAGGPTHYEQYF; cdr3_nt: TGTGCCAGCAGCCTCCAGGCGGGGGGACCGACGCACTACGAGCAGTACTTC; v_call: TRBV11-2; j_call: TRBJ2-7; clone_size: NA; d_call: TRBD2; cdr3_length: 17
cdr3_aa: CASSPPLGGGEDEQFF; cdr3_nt: TGTGCCAGCAGCCCCCCCCTTGGCGGGGGGGAGGATGAGCAGTTCTTC; v_call: TRBV3-1/TRBV3-2; j_call: TRBJ2-1; clone_size: NA; d_call: TRBD2; cdr3_length: 16
cdr3_aa: CASSPDRGAEGYTF; cdr3_nt: TGCGCCAGCAGCCCTGACAGGGGTGCGGAGGGCTACACCTTC; v_call: TRBV5-1; j_call: TRBJ1-2; clone_size: NA; d_call: TRBD1; cdr3_length: 14
cdr3_aa: CASSLGGRIYEQYF; cdr3_nt: TGTGCCAGCAGTTTGGGTGGCAGGATCTACGAGCAGTACTTC; v_call: TRBV28; j_call: TRBJ2-7; clone_size: once; d_call: NA; cdr3_length: 14
cdr3_aa: CASSLETSTDTQYF; cdr3_nt: TGCGCCAGCAGCCTAGAGACTAGCACAGATACGCAGTATTTT; v_call: TRBV5-1; j_call: TRBJ2-3; clone_size: NA; d_call: NA; cdr3_length: 14
cdr3_aa: CAWSVWGEGRVNTIYF; cdr3_nt: TGTGCCTGGAGTGTATGGGGGGAAGGTCGGGTAAACACCATATATTTT; v_call: TRBV30; j_call: TRBJ1-3; clone_size: NA; d_call: NA; cdr3_length: 16
cdr3_aa: CAISESSSDQPQHF; cdr3_nt: TGTGCCATCAGTGAATCTAGTTCGGATCAGCCCCAGCATTTT; v_call: TRBV10-3; j_call: TRBJ1-5; clone_size: few; d_call: NA; cdr3_length: 14
cdr3_aa: CASSHLRLTASSGNTIYF; cdr3_nt: TGCGCCAGCAGCCACCTCCGGTTGACGGCTAGCTCTGGAAACACCATATATTTT; v_call: TRBV4-1; j_call: TRBJ1-3; clone_size: NA; d_call: NA; cdr3_length: 18
cdr3_aa: CASSKSGQGTGNTIYF; cdr3_nt: TGTGCCAGCAGCAAATCCGGGCAGGGGACTGGAAACACCATATATTTT; v_call: TRBV21-1; j_call: TRBJ1-3; clone_size: NA; d_call: NA; cdr3_length: 16
cdr3_aa: CASSSETQYF; cdr3_nt: TGTGCCAGCAGCTCCGAGACGCAGTATTTT; v_call: TRBV7-9; j_call: TRBJ2-3; clone_size: NA; d_call: NA; cdr3_length: 10
cdr3_aa: CSVQALQGFNGYTF; cdr3_nt: TGCAGCGTCCAAGCCCTACAGGGGTTCAATGGCTACACCTTC; v_call: TRBV29-1; j_call: TRBJ1-2; clone_size: NA; d_call: TRBD1; cdr3_length: 14